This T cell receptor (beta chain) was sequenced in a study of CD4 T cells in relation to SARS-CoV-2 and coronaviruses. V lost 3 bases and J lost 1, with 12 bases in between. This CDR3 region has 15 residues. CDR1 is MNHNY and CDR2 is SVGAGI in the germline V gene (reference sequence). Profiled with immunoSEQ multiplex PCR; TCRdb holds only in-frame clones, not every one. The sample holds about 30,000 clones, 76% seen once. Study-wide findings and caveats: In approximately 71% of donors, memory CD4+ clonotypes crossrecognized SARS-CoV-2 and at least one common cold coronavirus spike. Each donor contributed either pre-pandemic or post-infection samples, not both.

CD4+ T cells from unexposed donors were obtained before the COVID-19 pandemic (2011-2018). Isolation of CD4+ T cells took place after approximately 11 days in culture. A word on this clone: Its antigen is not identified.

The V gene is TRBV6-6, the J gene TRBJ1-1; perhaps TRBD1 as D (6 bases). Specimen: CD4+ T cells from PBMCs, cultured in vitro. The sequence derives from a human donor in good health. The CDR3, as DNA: TGTGCCAGCAGTTATTCGGGGGGCGGGAACACTGAAGCTTTCTTT. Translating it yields CASSYSGGGNTEAFF.